These T cell receptor beta chains were read from a single sample in a study of control samples from healthy donors and cancer patients. The assay was immunoSEQ multiplex PCR, and TCRdb's table has in-frame clones only and misses some. Here the sample spans around 72,000 clones, roughly 80% being singletons. Sequenced sample: blood. The origin of the receptors is a man between 45 and 60 years old in good health. Each CDR3 is given with its conserved first and last residue.

CDR3 protein | J gene | V gene
CASSIGTASPLHF | TRBJ1-6 | TRBV19
CASSEGRTGYNQPQHF | TRBJ1-5 | TRBV2
CASRKERVNTEAFF | TRBJ1-1 | TRBV5-1
CASRGGYNQPQHF | TRBJ1-5 | TRBV6-5
CASSVRAGALATNEKLFF | TRBJ1-4 | TRBV25-1
CASSQDRPSYSGGSGEQYF | TRBJ2-7 | TRBV4-3
CASSLHLGPLNTEAFF | TRBJ1-1 | TRBV5-1
CASSQDLSTDGYEQYF | TRBJ2-7 | TRBV3-1/TRBV3-2
CAWSAQLAGAEQYF | TRBJ2-7 | TRBV30
CASSGLHSYEQYF | TRBJ2-7 | TRBV2
CASSYTRREGNSNQPQHF | TRBJ1-5 | TRBV6-2/TRBV6-3
CASSLRREASYEQYF | TRBJ2-7 | TRBV7-2
CASSLMSGSTDTQYF | TRBJ2-3 | TRBV7-3
CASSLDRGGETQYF | TRBJ2-5 | TRBV7-2
CASSSPGAPFTDTQYF | TRBJ2-3 | TRBV28
CASSLEAGTAYNEQFF | TRBJ2-1 | TRBV5-1
CASSRGTGRLFF | TRBJ1-4 | TRBV6-5
CASSRGTGGGETQYF | TRBJ2-5 | TRBV2
CASSLGTGRQQYF | TRBJ2-7 | TRBV7-2
CASSYWGYRQNTEAFF | TRBJ1-1 | TRBV6-2/TRBV6-3
CASSPGGKRSTGELFF | TRBJ2-2 | TRBV18
CASSYSAGGRRNEQYF | TRBJ2-7 | TRBV6-5
CASSRQGVNQPQHF | TRBJ1-5 | TRBV2
CSASLGQEAFF | TRBJ1-1 | TRBV20-1
CASSWRTQGEQFF | TRBJ2-1 | TRBV5-8
CATMGWGTDTQYF | TRBJ2-3 | TRBV19
CAISFDPSYEQYF | TRBJ2-7 | TRBV6-5
CAISDYGDTQYF | TRBJ2-3 | TRBV10-3
CASSFRVRGVNTEAFF | TRBJ1-1 | TRBV6-6
CASSPDSNYGYTF | TRBJ1-2 | TRBV5-8
CAWSAGPGDYGYTF | TRBJ1-2 | TRBV30
CASRPRAGDTEAFF | TRBJ1-1 | TRBV6-5
CASSYESAGGYTF | TRBJ1-2 | TRBV6-2/TRBV6-3
CASRQSGNTIYF | TRBJ1-3 | TRBV14
CASSQGDREQETQYF | TRBJ2-5 | TRBV4-2
CASSQSAGGNGYTF | TRBJ1-2 | TRBV6-5
CASSVTSGIADTQYF | TRBJ2-3 | TRBV2
CASSLSTADRGQPQHF | TRBJ1-5 | TRBV7-2
CASSLFSNEQFF | TRBJ2-1 | TRBV12-3/TRBV12-4
CASSQGPLQETQYF | TRBJ2-5 | TRBV7-8
CASSLLGTSPYNEQFF | TRBJ2-1 | TRBV28
CASTSDRVHGYTF | TRBJ1-2 | TRBV30
CATSRVYMTEQYF | TRBJ2-7 | TRBV15
CARSRDWDEQFF | TRBJ2-1 | TRBV5-3
CASSIGTGFSEQFF | TRBJ2-1 | TRBV2
CASTQISSAGIGGYTF | TRBJ1-2 | TRBV3-1/TRBV3-2
CATSRAVGAGELFF | TRBJ2-2 | TRBV15
CATGWDKDTEAFF | TRBJ1-1 | TRBV19
CASSLPQGGQETQYF | TRBJ2-5 | TRBV28
CASSHRWEGYNEQFF | TRBJ2-1 | TRBV3-1/TRBV3-2
CASSQRGRGQRTEAFF | TRBJ1-1 | TRBV4-1
CASRREGTQYF | TRBJ2-5 | TRBV6-6
CATSDSRTSTDTQYF | TRBJ2-3 | TRBV24-1
CAWSRGGTTVLEQFF | TRBJ2-1 | TRBV30
CATSAGREQPQHF | TRBJ1-5 | TRBV24-1
CASSQDIVGLAGGADTQYF | TRBJ2-3 | TRBV3-1/TRBV3-2
CASSRMTPGLVSYNEQFF | TRBJ2-1 | TRBV7-6